This T cell receptor (beta chain) comes out of a study of glioma-infiltrating T cells after dendritic cell vaccination. This table comes from immunoSEQ multiplex PCR, and its TCRdb copy is limited to in-frame clones, with some not included. The sample shows roughly 82,000 clones, roughly 90% of them seen only once. This clone appeared a few times. This material consisted of blood, taken before dendritic cell vaccination. This clonotype was sampled from a human donor with glioblastoma.

The CDR3 DNA reads TGTGCCAGCAGTTACTCCACAGGGGACGGTGGCTACACCTTC. Translating it yields CASSYSTGDGGYTF. This chain links TRBV6-5 with TRBJ1-2; 7 bases agree with TRBD1. The trim removed 0 bases at V and 7 bases at J, leaving 5 bases unmatched. CDR1 is MNHEY, CDR2 SVGAGI, per germline. This CDR3 is 14 amino acids long.